This T cell receptor (beta chain) comes out of a study of blood T cell repertoires in COVID-19. About the study: The United States, Italy and Spain were the sources of the acute and convalescent COVID-19 samples. PBMCs, B-cell-depleted T cells, or T cells were the source of the cDNA or gDNA that made up the material.

V was trimmed by 7 bases and J by 4 bases, leaving 10 bases between them. CDR1 and CDR2 from the germline V gene are SQVTM and ANQGSEA. This CDR3 is 11 amino acids long. In the authors' methods: Reference gene primers were amplified, and this amplification served to estimate nucleated cell counts. The protocol was immunoSEQ multiplex PCR, while the TCRdb copy is restricted to in-frame clones and leaves out a portion. D and trimming come from the DNA, and the V and J calls and clone size come from that table. Altogether some 78,000 clones are present, about 83% being singletons, with the ten largest covering about 3.8%.

The receptor was isolated from a man aged 45 to 65 with acute or convalescent COVID-19. The chain uses TRBV29-1 and TRBJ1-1; TRBD1 is a possible D gene (6 bases). Sequencing used peripheral blood. In DNA form, the CDR3 reads TGCAGCGGGACGGACAGCACTGAAGCTTTCTTT. Encoded protein: CSGTDSTEAFF.